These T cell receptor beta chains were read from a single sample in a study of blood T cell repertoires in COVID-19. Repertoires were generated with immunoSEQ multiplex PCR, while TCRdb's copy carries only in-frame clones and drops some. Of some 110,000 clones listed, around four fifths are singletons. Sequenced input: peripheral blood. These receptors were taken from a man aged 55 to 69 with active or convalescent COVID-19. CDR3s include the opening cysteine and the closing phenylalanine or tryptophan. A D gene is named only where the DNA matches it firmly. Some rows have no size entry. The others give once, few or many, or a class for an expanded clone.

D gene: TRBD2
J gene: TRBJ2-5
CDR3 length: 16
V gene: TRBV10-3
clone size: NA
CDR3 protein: CAISGGVSGNQETQYF
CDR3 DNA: TGTGCCATCAGTGGGGGGGTTAGCGGGAACCAAGAGACCCAGTACTTC

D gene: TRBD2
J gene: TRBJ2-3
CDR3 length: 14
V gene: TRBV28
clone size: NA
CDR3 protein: CASSSGTVMGTQYF
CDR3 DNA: TGTGCCAGCTCCAGCGGGACTGTAATGGGTACGCAGTATTTT

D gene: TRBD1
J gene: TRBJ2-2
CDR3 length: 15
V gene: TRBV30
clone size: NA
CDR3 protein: CAWSRGTGGTGELFF
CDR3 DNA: TGTGCCTGGAGTCGAGGGACAGGGGGAACCGGGGAGCTGTTTTTT

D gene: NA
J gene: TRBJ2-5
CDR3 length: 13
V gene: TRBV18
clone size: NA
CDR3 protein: CASSLARGETQYF
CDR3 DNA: TGTGCCAGCTCACTAGCCAGGGGAGAGACCCAGTACTTC

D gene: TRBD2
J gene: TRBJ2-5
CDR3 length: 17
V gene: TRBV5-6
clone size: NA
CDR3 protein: CASSETSGLAGTETQYF
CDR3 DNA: TGTGCCAGCAGCGAAACGTCCGGACTAGCGGGAACAGAGACCCAGTACTTC

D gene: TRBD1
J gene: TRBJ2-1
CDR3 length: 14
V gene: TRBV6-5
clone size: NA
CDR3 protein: CASRLGQSYNEQFF
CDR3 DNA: TGTGCCAGCAGACTGGGACAGTCCTACAATGAGCAGTTCTTC

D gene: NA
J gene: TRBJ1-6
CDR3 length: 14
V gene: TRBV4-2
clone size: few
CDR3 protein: CASSLGQNNSPLHF
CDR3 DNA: TGTGCCAGCAGCCTTGGACAGAATAATTCACCCCTCCACTTT

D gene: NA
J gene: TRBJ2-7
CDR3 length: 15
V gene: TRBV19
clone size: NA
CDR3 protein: CASSIGSVQVYEQYF
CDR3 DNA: TGTGCCAGTAGTATAGGTTCCGTACAGGTCTACGAGCAGTACTTC

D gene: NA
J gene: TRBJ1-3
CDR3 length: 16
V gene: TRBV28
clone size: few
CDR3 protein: CASSSATGFSGNTIYF
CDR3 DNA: TGTGCCAGCAGTTCGGCTACAGGGTTCTCTGGAAACACCATATATTTT

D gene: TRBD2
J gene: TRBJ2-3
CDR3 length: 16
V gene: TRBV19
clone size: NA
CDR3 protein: CASRGISGRATDTQYF
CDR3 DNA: TGTGCCAGTAGGGGGATTAGCGGGAGGGCCACAGATACGCAGTATTTT

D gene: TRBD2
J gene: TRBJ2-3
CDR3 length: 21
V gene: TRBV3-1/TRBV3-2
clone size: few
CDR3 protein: CASSQDNYGTSGRGSTDTQYF
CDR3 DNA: TGTGCCAGCAGCCAAGATAATTATGGAACTAGCGGACGAGGGAGCACAGATACGCAGTATTTT

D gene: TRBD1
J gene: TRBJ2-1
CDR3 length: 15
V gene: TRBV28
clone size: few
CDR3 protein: CASSQQGAPFDEQFF
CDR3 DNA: TGTGCCAGCAGCCAACAGGGGGCCCCCTTTGATGAGCAGTTCTTC

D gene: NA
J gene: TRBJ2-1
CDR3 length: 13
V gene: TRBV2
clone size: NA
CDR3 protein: CASSEHFRNEQFF
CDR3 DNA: TGTGCCAGCAGTGAACACTTCCGGAATGAGCAGTTCTTC

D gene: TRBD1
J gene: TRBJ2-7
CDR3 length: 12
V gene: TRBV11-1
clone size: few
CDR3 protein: CASSFDREEQYF
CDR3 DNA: TGTGCCAGCAGCTTCGACAGGGAGGAGCAGTACTTC

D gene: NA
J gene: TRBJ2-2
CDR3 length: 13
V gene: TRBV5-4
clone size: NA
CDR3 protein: CASSLLFPGELFF
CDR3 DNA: TGTGCCAGCAGCTTGCTCTTCCCTGGGGAGCTGTTTTTT